The clone carrying this T cell receptor (beta chain) was seen repeatedly, ten times or more. Via MiXCR, TCRdb re-called the RT-PCR reads, giving one row per CDR3 protein. The sample holds about 700,000 distinct CDR3 sequences, 13% to 15% seen once. This CDR3 has 15 amino acids. The germline CDR1 and CDR2 sequences are SGHRS and YFSETQ. The trim removed 4 bases at V and 6 bases at J, leaving 9 bases unmatched. The receptor was derived from a female donor in good health, serving as a healthy control. This chain connects TRBV5-1 to TRBJ2-3; 9 bases are a match to TRBD1. The source material was memory CD4+ T cells from blood. CDR3 protein: CASSRTFTGGDTQYF. CDR3 nucleotide sequence: TGCGCCAGCAGCCGGACCTTTACAGGGGGCGATACGCAGTATTTT.